This T cell receptor (beta chain) was captured in a study of blood T cell repertoires in COVID-19. How the authors handled the data: Amplification of reference gene primers was used by the study to estimate nucleated cell counts. The table came from immunoSEQ multiplex PCR; TCRdb's copy has only in-frame clones and leaves some out. From that table come the V and J calls and clone size; the DNA was used to work out D and trimming. The repertoire holds roughly 220,000 clones, with around 81% as singletons. The J segment lost 8 bases and the V segment lost 3 bases, leaving 17 bases of the junction unmatched. Germline lookup yields CDR1 GTSNPN and CDR2 SVGIG (reference sequence). This CDR3 comprises 18 residues.

The source of this sequence is a woman of 80 years or more with COVID-19, enrolled during active disease. The sample taken for sequencing was peripheral blood. The chain joins TRBV30 to TRBJ2-1, with 12 bases fitting TRBD2. In DNA form, the CDR3 reads TGTGCCTGGAGCGGGATTACCGGTAGGACTAGCGGGACGTATGAGCAGTTCTTC. Its translation: CAWSGITGRTSGTYEQFF.